Sequencing of this T cell receptor (beta chain) was carried out in a study of shared clonotypes between healthy human individuals. Study results and caveats: Tissue TCR repertoires likely differ from these blood-only repertoires. Sequencing depth was a factor that was expected to affect clonotype sharing among donors. Shared across several donors were roughly 4.8% of the naive CD4 clonotypes.

V gave up 4 bases and J gave up 8 bases; unmatched junction bases: 6. Germline V gene lookup returns CDR1 SQVTM and CDR2 ANQGSEA. The CDR3 sequence is 13 residues long. Only in-frame clones appear in the TCRdb table, and some are missing; sequencing was by immunoSEQ multiplex PCR. The data contain approximately 1,500,000 clones, roughly 96% of them singletons. Note on this clone: As yet, its antigen is unknown.

Specimen: naive CD4+ T cells sorted from blood. Subset denoted: CD45RA+ positively selected. V gene TRBV29-1 combines with J gene TRBJ2-1; 9 bases map to TRBD2. The receptor comes from a man aged 25 to 40 in good health. CDR3 amino acids: CSVVAGVQYEQFF. The CDR3 DNA follows: TGCAGCGTTGTAGCGGGAGTACAGTATGAGCAGTTCTTC.